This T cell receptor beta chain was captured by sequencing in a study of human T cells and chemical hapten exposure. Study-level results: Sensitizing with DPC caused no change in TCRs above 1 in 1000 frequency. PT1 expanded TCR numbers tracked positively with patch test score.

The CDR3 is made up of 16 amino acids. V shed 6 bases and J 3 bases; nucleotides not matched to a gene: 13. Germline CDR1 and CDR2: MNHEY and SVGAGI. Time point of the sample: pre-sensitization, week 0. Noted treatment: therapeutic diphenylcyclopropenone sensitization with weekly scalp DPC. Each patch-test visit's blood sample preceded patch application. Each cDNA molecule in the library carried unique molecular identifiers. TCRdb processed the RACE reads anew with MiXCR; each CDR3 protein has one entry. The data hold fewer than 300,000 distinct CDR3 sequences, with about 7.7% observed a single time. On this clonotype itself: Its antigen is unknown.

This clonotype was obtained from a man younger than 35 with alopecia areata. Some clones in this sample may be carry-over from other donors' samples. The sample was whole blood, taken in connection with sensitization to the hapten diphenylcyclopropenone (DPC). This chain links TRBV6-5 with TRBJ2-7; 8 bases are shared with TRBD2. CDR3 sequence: CASSPSLAGGLYEQYV. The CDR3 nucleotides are TGTGCCAGCAGCCCAAGTCTAGCGGGTGGCCTCTACGAGCAGTACGTC.